This section outlines one TCR beta chain sequence together with its context. The CDR3 is 11 residues long. The V end lost 1 base, the J end lost 5 bases, and 4 bases lay between the germline ends. Germline V lookup: CDR1 SGHRS, CDR2 YFSETQ. The data were taken from a study of shared clonotypes between healthy human individuals. It was CD45RO-negative cells, positively selected for CCR7, that made up naive CD8 cells, with terminally differentiated effector memory CD45RA+ cells excluded. The donors were adults (healthy and HIV-negative) with no recent acute infections or vaccinations. The donors were all Caucasian adults (living in Nashville, Tennessee). Here immunoSEQ multiplex PCR was the method, and the copy in TCRdb shows in-frame clones only, minus some. The sample contains about 2 million clones, 85% to 95% of which appear only once.

The specimen sequenced was naive CD8+ T cells sorted from blood. The clonotype comes from a man aged 18-30 years in good health. The chain employs TRBV5-1 and TRBJ2-7; D ambiguous. CDR3 region: CASSLSNEQYF. The CDR3 DNA reads as TGCGCCAGCAGCTTGTCGAACGAGCAGTACTTC.